This T cell receptor (beta chain) was retrieved from a study of cytomegalovirus exposure and HLA in healthy donors. About the research overall: An early data release held tens of millions of unique TCRs from HLA-typed donors. General observations from the study: The authors considered a cluster of highly shared sequence variants likely to be a sequencing artifact. Across donors, presence/absence analyses took sequencing depth to be roughly uniform. The authors enumerated some 160 TCR beta chains as linked to cytomegalovirus.

The PCR had 60 Vbeta and 13 Jbeta primers. This table comes from immunoSEQ multiplex PCR, and its TCRdb copy is limited to in-frame clones, with some not included. The sample carries approximately 190,000 clones, 75% to 90% recorded once. This CDR3 contains 14 residues. The V end was cut by 5 bases, the J end by 3 bases, with 13 bases between. Germline values: CDR1 SNHLY, CDR2 FYNNEI. This clone appeared a single time. Its matching antigen is unknown. Sequencing was done on a sample of PBMCs. V is TRBV2 and J is TRBJ1-2, with a possible D match to TRBD1 (6 bases). The receptor's source is a woman aged 18-30 years in good health and CMV-seronegative. CDR3 residues: CASSRQVQDYGYTF. The DNA of the CDR3 is TGTGCCAGCAGTAGACAGGTACAGGACTATGGCTACACCTTC. Full variable domain (missing parts from reference TRBV2 and TRBJ1-2): EPEVTQTPSHQVTQMGQEVILRCVPISNHLYFYWYRQILGQKVEFLVSFYNNEISEKSEIFDDQFSVERPDGSNFTLKIRSTKLEDSAMYFCASSRQVQDYGYTFGSGTRLTVV.